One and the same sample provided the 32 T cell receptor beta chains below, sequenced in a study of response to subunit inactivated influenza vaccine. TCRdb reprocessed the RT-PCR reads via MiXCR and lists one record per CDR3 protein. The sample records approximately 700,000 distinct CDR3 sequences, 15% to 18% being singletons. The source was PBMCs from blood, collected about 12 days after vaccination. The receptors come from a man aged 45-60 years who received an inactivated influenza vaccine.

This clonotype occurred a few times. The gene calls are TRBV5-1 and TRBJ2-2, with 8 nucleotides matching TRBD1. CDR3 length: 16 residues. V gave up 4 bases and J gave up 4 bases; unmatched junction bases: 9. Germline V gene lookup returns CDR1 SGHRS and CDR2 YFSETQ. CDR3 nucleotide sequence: TGCGCCAGCAGCCCAGGGGGCGCCGAGGGCACCGGGGAGCTGTTTTTT. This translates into CASSPGGAEGTGELFF.

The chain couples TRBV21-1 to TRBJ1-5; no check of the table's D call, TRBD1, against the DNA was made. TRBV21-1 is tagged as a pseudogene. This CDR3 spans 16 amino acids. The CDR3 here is CASTQLSQGRRQPQHF. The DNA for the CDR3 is TGTGCCAGCACCCAGCTGTCCCAGGGACGACGGCAGCCCCAGCATTTT.

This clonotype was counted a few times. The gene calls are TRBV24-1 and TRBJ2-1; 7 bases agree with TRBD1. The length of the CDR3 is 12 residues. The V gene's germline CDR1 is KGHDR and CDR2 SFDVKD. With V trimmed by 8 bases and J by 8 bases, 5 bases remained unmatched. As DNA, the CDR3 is TGTGCCACCACAGACAGGGACGATGAGCAGTTCTTC. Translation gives CATTDRDDEQFF.

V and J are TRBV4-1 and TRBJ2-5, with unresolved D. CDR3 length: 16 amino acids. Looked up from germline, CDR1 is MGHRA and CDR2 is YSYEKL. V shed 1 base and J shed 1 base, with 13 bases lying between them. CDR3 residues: CASSQARTNLQETQYF. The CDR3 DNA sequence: TGCGCCAGCAGCCAAGCGCGGACGAACCTCCAAGAGACCCAGTACTTC.

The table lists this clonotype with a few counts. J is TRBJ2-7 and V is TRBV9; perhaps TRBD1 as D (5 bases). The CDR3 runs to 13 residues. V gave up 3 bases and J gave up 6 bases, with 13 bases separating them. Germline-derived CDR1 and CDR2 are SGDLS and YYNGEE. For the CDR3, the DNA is TGTGCCAGCAGCGGGACCCGACAGAGCGAGCAGTACTTC. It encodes CASSGTRQSEQYF.

CDR3 DNA: TGTGCCAGCAGTGAAGCGAGTCGCTCTGGAAACACCATATATTTT. Translated: CASSEASRSGNTIYF. The chain has TRBV2 and TRBJ1-3; D uncertain. Germline CDR1 SNHLY, CDR2 FYNNEI. The CDR3 is 15 residues long. Trimming removed 0 bases from V and 0 bases from J, with 6 bases in between.

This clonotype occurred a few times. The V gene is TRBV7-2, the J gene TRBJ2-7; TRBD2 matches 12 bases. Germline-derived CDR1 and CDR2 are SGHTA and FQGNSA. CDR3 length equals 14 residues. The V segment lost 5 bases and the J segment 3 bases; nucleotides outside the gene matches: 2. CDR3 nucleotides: TGTGCCAGCAGCGTGACTAGCGGGAGCTACGAGCAGTACTTC. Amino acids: CASSVTSGSYEQYF.

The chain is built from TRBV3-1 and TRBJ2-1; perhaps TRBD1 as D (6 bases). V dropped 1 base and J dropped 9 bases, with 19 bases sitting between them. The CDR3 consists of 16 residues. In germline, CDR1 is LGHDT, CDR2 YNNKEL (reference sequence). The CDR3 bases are TGTGCCAGCAGCCAAGGAGTAACAGGGACATTGAGTGAGCAGTTCTTC. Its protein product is CASSQGVTGTLSEQFF.

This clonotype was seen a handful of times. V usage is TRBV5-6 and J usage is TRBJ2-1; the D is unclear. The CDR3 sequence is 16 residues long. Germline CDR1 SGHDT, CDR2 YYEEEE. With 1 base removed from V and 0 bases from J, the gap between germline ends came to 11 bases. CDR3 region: CASSLFSASSYNEQFF. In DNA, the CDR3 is TGTGCCAGCAGCTTGTTTTCAGCTAGCTCCTACAATGAGCAGTTCTTC.

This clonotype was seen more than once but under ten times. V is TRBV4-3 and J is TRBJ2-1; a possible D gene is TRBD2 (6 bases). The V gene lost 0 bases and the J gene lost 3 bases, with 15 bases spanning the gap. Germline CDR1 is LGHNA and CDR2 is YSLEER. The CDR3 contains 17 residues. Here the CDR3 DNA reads TGCGCCAGCAGCCAAGATGGGGCGGCGGGGATCTACAATGAGCAGTTCTTC. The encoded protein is CASSQDGAAGIYNEQFF.

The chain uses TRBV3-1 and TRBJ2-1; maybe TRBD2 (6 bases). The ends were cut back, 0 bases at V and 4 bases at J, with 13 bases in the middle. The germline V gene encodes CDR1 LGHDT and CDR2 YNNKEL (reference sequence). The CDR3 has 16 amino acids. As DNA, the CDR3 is TGTGCCAGCAGCCAAGATTGGCGGGGACCGTACAATGAGCAGTTCTTC. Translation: CASSQDWRGPYNEQFF.

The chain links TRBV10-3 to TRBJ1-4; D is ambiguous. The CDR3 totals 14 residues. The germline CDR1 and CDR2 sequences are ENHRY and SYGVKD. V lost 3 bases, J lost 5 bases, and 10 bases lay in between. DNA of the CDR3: TGTGCCATCAGTGACCCAGTAGCAAATGAAAAACTGTTTTTT. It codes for CAISDPVANEKLFF.

The CDR3 reads CASSYSLHEKLFF. CDR3 DNA sequence: TGTGCCAGCAGTTACTCGCTCCATGAAAAACTGTTTTTT. The gene calls are TRBV6-2 or TRBV6-3 and TRBJ1-4, with unresolved D. V was trimmed by 0 bases and J by 6 bases, leaving 5 bases between them. The CDR3 loop spans 13 amino acids. CDR1 and CDR2 (germline): MNHEY, SVGEGT.

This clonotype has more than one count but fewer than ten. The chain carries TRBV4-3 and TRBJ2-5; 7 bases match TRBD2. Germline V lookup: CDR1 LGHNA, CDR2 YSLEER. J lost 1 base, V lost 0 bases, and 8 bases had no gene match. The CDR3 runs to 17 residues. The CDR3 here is CASSQDWLAERQETQYF. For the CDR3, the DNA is TGCGCCAGCAGCCAAGATTGGCTAGCGGAGCGCCAAGAGACCCAGTACTTC.

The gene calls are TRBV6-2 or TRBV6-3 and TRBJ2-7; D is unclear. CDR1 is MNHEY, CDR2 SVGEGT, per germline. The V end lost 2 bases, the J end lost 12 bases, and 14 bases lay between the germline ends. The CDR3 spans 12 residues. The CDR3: CASSYEGSSTYF. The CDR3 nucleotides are TGTGCCAGCAGTTACGAAGGTAGCAGTACGTACTTC.

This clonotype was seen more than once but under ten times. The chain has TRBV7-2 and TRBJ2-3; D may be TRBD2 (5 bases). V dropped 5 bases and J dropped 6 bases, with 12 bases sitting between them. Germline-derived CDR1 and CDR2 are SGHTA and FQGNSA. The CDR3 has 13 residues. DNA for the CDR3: TGTGCCAGCAGCCTCACTAGTGGGGATACGCAGTATTTT. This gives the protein CASSLTSGDTQYF.

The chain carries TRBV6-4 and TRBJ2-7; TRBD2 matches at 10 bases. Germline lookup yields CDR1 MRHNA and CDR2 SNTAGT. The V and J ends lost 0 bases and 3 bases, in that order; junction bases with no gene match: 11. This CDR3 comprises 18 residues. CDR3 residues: CASSDSASGRVECYEQYF. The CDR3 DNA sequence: TGTGCCAGCAGTGACTCGGCTAGCGGGAGAGTAGAATGCTACGAGCAGTACTTC.

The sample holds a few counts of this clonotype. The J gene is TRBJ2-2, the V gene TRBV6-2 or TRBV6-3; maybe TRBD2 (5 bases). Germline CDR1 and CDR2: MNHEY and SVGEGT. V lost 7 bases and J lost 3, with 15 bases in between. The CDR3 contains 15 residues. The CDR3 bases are TGTGCCAGCACTAATGCCGGGGTCTACACCGGGGAGCTGTTTTTT. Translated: CASTNAGVYTGELFF.

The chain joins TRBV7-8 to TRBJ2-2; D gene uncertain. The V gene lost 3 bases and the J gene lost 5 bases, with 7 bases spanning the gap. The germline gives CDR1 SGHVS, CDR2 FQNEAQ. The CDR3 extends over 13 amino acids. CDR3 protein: CASSFRLTGELFF. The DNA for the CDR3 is TGTGCCAGCAGCTTTCGTCTTACCGGGGAGCTGTTTTTT. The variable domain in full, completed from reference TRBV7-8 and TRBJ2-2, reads GAGVSQSPRYKVAKRGQDVALRCDPISGHVSLFWYQQALGQGPEFLTYFQNEAQLDKSGLPSDRFFAERPEGSVSTLKIQRTQQEDSAVYLCASSFRLTGELFFGEGSRLTVL.

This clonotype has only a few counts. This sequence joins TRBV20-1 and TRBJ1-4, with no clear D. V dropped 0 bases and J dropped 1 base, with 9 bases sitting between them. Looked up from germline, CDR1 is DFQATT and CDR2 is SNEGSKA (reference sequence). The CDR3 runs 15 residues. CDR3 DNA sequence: TGCAGTGCTAGAGACATTTTTGGAACTAATGAAAAACTGTTTTTT. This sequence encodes CSARDIFGTNEKLFF.

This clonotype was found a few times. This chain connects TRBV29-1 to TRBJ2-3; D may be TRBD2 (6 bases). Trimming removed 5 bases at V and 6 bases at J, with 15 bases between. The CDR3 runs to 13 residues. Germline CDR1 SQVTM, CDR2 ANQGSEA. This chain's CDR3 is CSVLSGTLDTQYF. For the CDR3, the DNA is TGCAGCGTTCTCTCAGGGACTTTGGATACGCAGTATTTT.

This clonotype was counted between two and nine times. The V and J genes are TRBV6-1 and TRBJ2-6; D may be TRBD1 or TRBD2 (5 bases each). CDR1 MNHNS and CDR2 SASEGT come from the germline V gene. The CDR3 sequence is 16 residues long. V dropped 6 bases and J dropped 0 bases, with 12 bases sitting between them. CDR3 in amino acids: CASSTGTTSGANVLTF. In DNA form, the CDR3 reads TGTGCCAGCAGCACCGGGACGACCTCTGGGGCCAACGTCCTGACTTTC.

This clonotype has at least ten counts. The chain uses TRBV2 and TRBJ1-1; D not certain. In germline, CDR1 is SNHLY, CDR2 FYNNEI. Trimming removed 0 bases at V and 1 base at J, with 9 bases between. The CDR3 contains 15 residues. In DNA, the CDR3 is TGTGCCAGCAGTGAAGCGCGCACAGCGAACACTGAAGCTTTCTTT. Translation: CASSEARTANTEAFF.

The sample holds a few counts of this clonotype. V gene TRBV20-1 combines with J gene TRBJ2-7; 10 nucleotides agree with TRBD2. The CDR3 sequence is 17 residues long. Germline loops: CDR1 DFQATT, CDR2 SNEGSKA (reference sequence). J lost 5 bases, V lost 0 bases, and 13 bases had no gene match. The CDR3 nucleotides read TGCAGTGCTAGAGATCTCAGCGGGAGGGCCCGGGGTGACGAGCAGTACTTC. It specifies CSARDLSGRARGDEQYF.

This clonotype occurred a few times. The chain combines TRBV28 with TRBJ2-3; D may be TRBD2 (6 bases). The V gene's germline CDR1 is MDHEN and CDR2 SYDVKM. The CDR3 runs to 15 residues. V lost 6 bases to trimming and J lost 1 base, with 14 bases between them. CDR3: CASSGVRLGTDTQYF. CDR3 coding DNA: TGTGCCAGCAGCGGGGTCAGACTAGGCACAGATACGCAGTATTTT.

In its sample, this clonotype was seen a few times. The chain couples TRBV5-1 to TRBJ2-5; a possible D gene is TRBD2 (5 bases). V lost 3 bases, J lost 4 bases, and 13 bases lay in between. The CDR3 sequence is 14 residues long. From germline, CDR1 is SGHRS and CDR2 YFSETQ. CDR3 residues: CASSWGRGLETQYF. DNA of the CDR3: TGCGCCAGCAGCTGGGGTCGGGGTTTAGAGACCCAGTACTTC.

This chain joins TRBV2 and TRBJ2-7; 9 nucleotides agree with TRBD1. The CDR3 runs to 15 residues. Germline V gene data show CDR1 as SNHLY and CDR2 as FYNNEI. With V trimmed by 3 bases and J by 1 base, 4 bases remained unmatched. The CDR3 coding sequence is TGTGCCAGCAGTGAGGGGACAGGGCCATCCTACGAGCAGTACTTC. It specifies CASSEGTGPSYEQYF.

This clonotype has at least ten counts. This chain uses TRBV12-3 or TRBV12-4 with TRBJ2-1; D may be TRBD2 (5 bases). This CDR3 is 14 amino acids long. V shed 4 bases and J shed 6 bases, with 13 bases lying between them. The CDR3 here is CASSSGIGPNEQFF. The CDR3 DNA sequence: TGTGCCAGCAGTTCCGGGATCGGGCCCAATGAGCAGTTCTTC.

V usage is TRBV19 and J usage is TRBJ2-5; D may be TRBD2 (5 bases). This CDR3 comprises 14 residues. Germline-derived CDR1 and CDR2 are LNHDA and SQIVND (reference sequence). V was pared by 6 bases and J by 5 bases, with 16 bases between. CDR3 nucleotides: TGTGCCAGTAGGGCTGCTAGCTCCCTGGAGACCCAGTACTTC. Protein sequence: CASRAASSLETQYF.

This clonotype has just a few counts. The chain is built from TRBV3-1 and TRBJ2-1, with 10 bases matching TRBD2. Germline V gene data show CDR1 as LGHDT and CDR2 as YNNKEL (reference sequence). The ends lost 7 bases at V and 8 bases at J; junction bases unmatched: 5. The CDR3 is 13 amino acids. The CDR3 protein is CASTAGLADEQFF. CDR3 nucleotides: TGTGCCAGCACCGCCGGACTAGCGGATGAGCAGTTCTTC.

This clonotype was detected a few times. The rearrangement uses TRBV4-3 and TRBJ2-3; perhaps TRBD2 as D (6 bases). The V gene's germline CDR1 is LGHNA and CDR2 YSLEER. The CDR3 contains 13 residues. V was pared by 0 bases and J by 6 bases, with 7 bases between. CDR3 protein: CASSQDREDTQYF. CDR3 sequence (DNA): TGCGCCAGCAGCCAAGATCGGGAGGATACGCAGTATTTT.

CDR3 amino acids: CAISESGQGVTPLHF. CDR3 DNA: TGTGCCATCAGTGAGTCCGGGCAGGGGGTGACACCCCTCCACTTT. The rearrangement joins TRBV10-3 to TRBJ1-6; 7 nucleotides match TRBD1. Germline CDR1 reads ENHRY; CDR2 reads SYGVKD. V trimming: 0 bases; J trimming: 11 bases; junction bases outside the gene matches: 7. This CDR3 has 15 residues.